This T cell receptor (beta chain) was obtained from a study of T-cell reconstitution after alpha-beta-depleted transplantation in children. Molecular barcoding with unique molecular identifiers was used for the TCRbeta library. TCRdb reprocessed the PCR reads via MiXCR and lists one record per CDR3 protein. This sample has 90,000 to 100,000 distinct CDR3 sequences, with about 22% found just once. This clonotype came up many times. Sequenced here: PBMCs, sampled before TCRalphabeta/CD19-depleted stem cell transplant. The clonotype comes from a boy aged 2 to 10 with acute lymphoblastic leukemia, due to receive a stem cell transplant.

The CDR3 DNA sequence: TGCGCCAGCAGCTTGCTAGCGGGAGTCTACAATGAGCAGTTCTTC. Amino acid sequence: CASSLLAGVYNEQFF. V usage is TRBV5-1 and J usage is TRBJ2-1, with TRBD2 matching over 10 bases. The CDR3 has 15 residues. After removal of 1 base from V and 3 bases from J, the junction contained 1 base not matched to a gene. The germline CDR1 and CDR2 sequences are SGHRS and YFSETQ.